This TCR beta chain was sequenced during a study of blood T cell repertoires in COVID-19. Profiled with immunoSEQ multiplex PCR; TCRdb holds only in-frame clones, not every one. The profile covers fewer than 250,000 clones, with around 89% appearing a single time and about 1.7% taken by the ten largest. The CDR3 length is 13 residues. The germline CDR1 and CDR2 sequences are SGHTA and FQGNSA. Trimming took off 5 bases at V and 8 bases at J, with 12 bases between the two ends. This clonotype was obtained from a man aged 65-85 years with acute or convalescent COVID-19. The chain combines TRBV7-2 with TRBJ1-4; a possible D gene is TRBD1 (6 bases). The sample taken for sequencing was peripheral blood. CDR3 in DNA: TGTGCCAGCAGCGCGAGAACAGGGGAAAAACTGTTTTTT. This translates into CASSARTGEKLFF. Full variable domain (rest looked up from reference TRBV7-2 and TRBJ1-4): GAGVSQSPSNKVTEKGKDVELRCDPISGHTALYWYRQSLGQGLEFLIYFQGNSAPDKSGLPSDRFSAERTGGSVSTLTIQRTQQEDSAVYLCASSARTGEKLFFGSGTQLSVL.